This TCR beta chain originates from a study of shared clonotypes between healthy human individuals. Study background: Per-donor plates numbered three CD4 naive, three CD4 memory, two CD8 naive and one CD8 memory.

Study-level points and caveats: Non-shared clonotypes had lower generation probabilities than those shared by all four donors. Deeper or shallower sequencing was expected to change how clonotypes are shared among donors.

As to this clone: Its target is unknown.

Generated by immunoSEQ multiplex PCR, the TCRdb table keeps only in-frame clones and is missing some. The table records 2 million to 3 million clones, approximately 92% of them present only once. CDR3 length equals 15 residues. The germline V gene has CDR1 MDHEN and CDR2 SYDVKM. Between the trimmed V and J ends, which lost 4 bases and 5 bases, there was a span of 14 bases. The V and J genes are TRBV28 and TRBJ1-4; D is perhaps TRBD1 (5 bases). What was sequenced was naive CD4+ T cells sorted from blood. Subset defined: CD45RA+ positively selected. This sequence was found in a man between 18 and 35 years old in good health. In nucleotides, the CDR3 is TGTGCCAGCAGTTCCTTAGGCGGACAAAATGAAAAACTGTTTTTT. This gives the protein CASSSLGGQNEKLFF.